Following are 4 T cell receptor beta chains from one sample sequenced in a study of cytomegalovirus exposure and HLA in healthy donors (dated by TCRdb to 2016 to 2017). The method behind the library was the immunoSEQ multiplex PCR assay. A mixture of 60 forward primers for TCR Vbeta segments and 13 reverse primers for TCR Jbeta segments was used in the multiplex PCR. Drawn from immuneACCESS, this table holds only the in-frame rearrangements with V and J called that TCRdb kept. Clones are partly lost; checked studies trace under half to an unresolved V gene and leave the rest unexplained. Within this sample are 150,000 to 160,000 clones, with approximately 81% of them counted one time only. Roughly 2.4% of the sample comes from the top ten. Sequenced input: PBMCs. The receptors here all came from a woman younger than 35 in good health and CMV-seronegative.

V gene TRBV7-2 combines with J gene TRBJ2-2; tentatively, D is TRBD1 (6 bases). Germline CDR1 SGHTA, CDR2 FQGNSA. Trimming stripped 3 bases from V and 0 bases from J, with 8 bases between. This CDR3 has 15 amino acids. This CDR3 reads CASSFRGTNTGELFF. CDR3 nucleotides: TGTGCCAGCAGCTTCAGGGGAACGAACACCGGGGAGCTGTTTTTT.

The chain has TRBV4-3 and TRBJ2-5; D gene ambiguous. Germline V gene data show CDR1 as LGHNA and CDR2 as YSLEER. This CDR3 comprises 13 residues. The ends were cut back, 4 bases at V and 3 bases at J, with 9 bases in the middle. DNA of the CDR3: TGCGCCAGCAGCCGGTGGCAGGAAGAGACCCAGTACTTC. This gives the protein CASSRWQEETQYF.

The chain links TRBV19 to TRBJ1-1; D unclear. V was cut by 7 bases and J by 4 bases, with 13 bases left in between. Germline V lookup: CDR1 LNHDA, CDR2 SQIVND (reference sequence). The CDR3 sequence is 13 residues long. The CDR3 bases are TGTGCCAGTATTGATGACTACATCACTGAAGCTTTCTTT. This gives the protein CASIDDYITEAFF.

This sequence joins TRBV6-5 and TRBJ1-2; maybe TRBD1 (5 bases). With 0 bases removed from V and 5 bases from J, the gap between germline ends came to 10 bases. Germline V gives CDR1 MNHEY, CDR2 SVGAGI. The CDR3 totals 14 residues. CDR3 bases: TGTGCCAGCAGTTACTCGGCAGGGCTATATGGCTACACCTTC. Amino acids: CASSYSAGLYGYTF.